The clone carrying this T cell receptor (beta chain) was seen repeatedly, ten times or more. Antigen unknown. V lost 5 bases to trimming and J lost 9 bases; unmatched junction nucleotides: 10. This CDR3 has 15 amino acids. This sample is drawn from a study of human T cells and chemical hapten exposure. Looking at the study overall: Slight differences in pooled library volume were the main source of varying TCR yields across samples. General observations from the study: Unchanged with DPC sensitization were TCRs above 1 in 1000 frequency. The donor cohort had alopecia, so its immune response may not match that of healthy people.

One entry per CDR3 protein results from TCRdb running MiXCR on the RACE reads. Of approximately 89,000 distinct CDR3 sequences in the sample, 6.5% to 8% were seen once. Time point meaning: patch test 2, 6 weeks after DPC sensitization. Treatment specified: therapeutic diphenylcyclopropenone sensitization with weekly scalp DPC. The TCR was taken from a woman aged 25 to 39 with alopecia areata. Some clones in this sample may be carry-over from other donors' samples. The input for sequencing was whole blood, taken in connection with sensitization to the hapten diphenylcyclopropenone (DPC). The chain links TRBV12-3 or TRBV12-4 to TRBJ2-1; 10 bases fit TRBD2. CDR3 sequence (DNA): TGTGCCAGCAGTCAAGGACTAGCGGCGTTGGGTGAGCAGTTCTTC. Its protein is CASSQGLAALGEQFF.